This TCR beta chain comes out of a study of blood T cells in healthy people across ages. Trimming left V 0 bases short and J 5 bases short, with 14 bases between. Germline V gives CDR1 MGHRA, CDR2 YSYEKL. The CDR3 loop spans 16 amino acids. Combining a sample-barcoded 5' primer with a J-beta primer mix, a second PCR ran for roughly 7 to 11 cycles. TCRdb re-analysed the 5' RACE reads in MiXCR, keeping a single row per CDR3 protein. Of over a million distinct CDR3 sequences listed, approximately 42% are singletons. This clonotype was sampled from a woman between 18 and 29 years old in good health. Sequencing was done on a sample of blood. This sequence joins TRBV4-1 and TRBJ2-1; D is uncertain. The CDR3 here is CASSQDRSLRDNEQFF. The CDR3, as DNA: TGCGCCAGCAGCCAAGATCGATCCCTACGAGACAATGAGCAGTTCTTC.